A single sample is the source of the 10 T cell receptor beta chains below, sequenced in a study of OX40 agonist ivuxolimab in advanced cancers. The method was immunoSEQ multiplex PCR; TCRdb's version includes in-frame clones alone and lacks a portion of them. Of some 44,000 clones listed, roughly 80% are singletons. Sequences were derived from CD4+ or CD8+ T cells sorted from blood, sampled in a trial of the OX40 agonist ivuxolimab. The receptors stem from an adult with an advanced solid tumor such as melanoma, head and neck, liver or kidney cancer.

This chain uses TRBV19 with TRBJ1-2; TRBD1 matches at 7 bases. The J segment lost 3 bases and the V segment lost 4 bases, leaving 14 bases of the junction unmatched. Germline CDR1 LNHDA, CDR2 SQIVND (reference sequence). The CDR3 runs to 17 residues. CDR3 protein: CASSRSKEGARHYGYTF. The CDR3 DNA follows: TGTGCCAGTAGTAGGTCGAAGGAGGGGGCAAGACACTATGGCTACACCTTC.

J is TRBJ1-2 and V is TRBV27, with D perhaps TRBD1 (5 bases). This CDR3 region has 14 residues. CDR1 and CDR2 from the germline V gene are MNHEY and SMNVEV (reference sequence). V lost 4 bases to trimming and J lost 6 bases, with 15 bases between them. The CDR3 loop reads CASSSRVSGNGYTF. In DNA form, the CDR3 reads TGTGCCAGCAGTTCCAGGGTTTCTGGGAATGGCTACACCTTC.

Concerning this clone itself: The same CDR3 can be traced to other DNA sequences in this sample. The chain combines TRBV19 with TRBJ1-2; 7 positions match TRBD1. Germline CDR1 is LNHDA and CDR2 is SQIVND (reference sequence). This CDR3 is 16 amino acids long. The J segment lost 0 bases and the V segment lost 5 bases, leaving 9 bases of the junction unmatched. Written as DNA, the CDR3 is TGTGCCAGTAGTTCGGCTGGACAGGCGGCTAACTATGGCTACACCTTC. Its protein is CASSSAGQAANYGYTF.

The chain joins TRBV7-2 to TRBJ1-5; TRBD1 might be the D (6 bases). Trimming left V 4 bases short and J 0 bases short, with 13 bases between. The CDR3 contains 16 residues. Germline-derived CDR1 and CDR2 are SGHTA and FQGNSA. CDR3 coding DNA: TGTGCCAGCAGCTCGCAGGGGTGGGGTAGCAATCAGCCCCAGCATTTT. It translates to CASSSQGWGSNQPQHF.

The chain links TRBV2 to TRBJ1-6; no clear D gene. The CDR3 has 15 amino acids. CDR1 SNHLY and CDR2 FYNNEI come from the germline V gene. The V gene lost 6 bases and the J gene lost 9 bases, with 18 bases spanning the gap. CDR3 nucleotide sequence: TGTGCCAGCAGCAAAGACACAAAAGTCGGTTCACCCCTCCACTTT. Its translation is CASSKDTKVGSPLHF.

The rearrangement joins TRBV19 to TRBJ2-3; 11 nucleotides line up with TRBD2. Per the germline V gene, CDR1 is LNHDA and CDR2 is SQIVND (reference sequence). The V and J ends lost 5 bases and 3 bases, in that order; junction bases with no gene match: 7. CDR3 length: 16 amino acids. CDR3 DNA: TGTGCCAGTAGTCGGCGGACTAGCGGGTATACAGATACGCAGTATTTT. Translation gives CASSRRTSGYTDTQYF.

V and J are TRBV5-4 and TRBJ2-7; 9 positions agree with TRBD1. V shed 0 bases and J 3 bases; nucleotides not matched to a gene: 13. The CDR3 is 18 amino acids. The germline V gene encodes CDR1 SGHNT and CDR2 YYREEE (reference sequence). In nucleotides, the CDR3 is TGTGCCAGCAGCTTGGGGGGAACAGGGGGCCCCACCAACTACGAGCAGTACTTC. This sequence encodes CASSLGGTGGPTNYEQYF.

This chain connects TRBV28 to TRBJ1-6, with 12 bases that match TRBD1. CDR1 and CDR2 from the germline V gene are MDHEN and SYDVKM. This CDR3 is 14 amino acids long. Trimming at V came to 10 bases and at J to 9 bases, leaving 7 bases not matched to a gene. CDR3 protein: CATQRDRGPSPLHF. CDR3 DNA: TGTGCCACCCAAAGGGACAGGGGGCCTTCACCCCTCCACTTT.

The J gene is TRBJ2-7, the V gene TRBV1; the DNA was not compared with TRBD2, the D call given in the table. TRBV1 is reported as a pseudogene. The length of the CDR3 is 14 residues. CDR3: CTSSHPGLAYEQYF. CDR3 DNA sequence: TGCACCAGCAGCCACCCGGGACTAGCCTACGAGCAGTACTTC.

The chain combines TRBV7-6 with TRBJ2-2; D unresolved. V was cut by 1 base and J by 8 bases, with 5 bases left in between. Looked up from germline, CDR1 is SGHVS and CDR2 is FNYEAQ. The CDR3 spans 12 residues. Written as DNA, the CDR3 is TGTGCCAGCAGCTTAGTCCGGGGGGAGCTGTTTTTT. This codes for CASSLVRGELFF.